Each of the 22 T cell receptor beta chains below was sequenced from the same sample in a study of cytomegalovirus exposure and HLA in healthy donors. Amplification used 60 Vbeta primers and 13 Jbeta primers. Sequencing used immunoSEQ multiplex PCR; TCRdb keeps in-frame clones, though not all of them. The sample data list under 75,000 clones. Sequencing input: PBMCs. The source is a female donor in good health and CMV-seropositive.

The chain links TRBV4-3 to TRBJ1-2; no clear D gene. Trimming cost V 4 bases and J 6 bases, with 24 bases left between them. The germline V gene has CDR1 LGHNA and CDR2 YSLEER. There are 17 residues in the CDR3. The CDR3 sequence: CASSPPWNSEGVDGYTF. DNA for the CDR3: TGCGCCAGCAGCCCACCTTGGAATTCGGAGGGAGTCGATGGCTACACCTTC.

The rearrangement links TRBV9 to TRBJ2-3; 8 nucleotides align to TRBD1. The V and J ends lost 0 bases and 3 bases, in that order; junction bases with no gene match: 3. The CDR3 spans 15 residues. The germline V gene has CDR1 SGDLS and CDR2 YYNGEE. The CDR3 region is CASSVGTGLTDTQYF. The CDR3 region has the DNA TGTGCCAGCAGCGTAGGGACAGGGTTGACAGATACGCAGTATTTT. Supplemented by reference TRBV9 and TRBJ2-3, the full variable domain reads DSGVTQTPKHLITATGQRVTLRCSPRSGDLSVYWYQQSLDQGLQFLIQYYNGEERAKGNILERFSAQQFPDLHSELNLSSLELGDSALYFCASSVGTGLTDTQYFGPGTRLTVL.

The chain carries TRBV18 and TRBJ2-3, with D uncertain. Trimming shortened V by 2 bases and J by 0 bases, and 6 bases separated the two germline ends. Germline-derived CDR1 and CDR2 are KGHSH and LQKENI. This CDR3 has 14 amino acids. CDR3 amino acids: CASSPGRSTDTQYF. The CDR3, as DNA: TGTGCCAGCTCACCAGGCAGGAGCACAGATACGCAGTATTTT. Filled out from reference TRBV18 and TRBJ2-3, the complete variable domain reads NAGVMQNPRHLVRRRGQEARLRCSPMKGHSHVYWYRQLPEEGLKFMVYLQKENIIDESGMPKERFSAEFPKEGPSILRIQQVVRGDSAAYFCASSPGRSTDTQYFGPGTRLTVL.

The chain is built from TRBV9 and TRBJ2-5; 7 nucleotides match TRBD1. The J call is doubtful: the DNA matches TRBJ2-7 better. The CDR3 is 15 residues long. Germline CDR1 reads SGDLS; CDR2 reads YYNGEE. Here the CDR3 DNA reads TGTGCCAGCAGCGTCGGACAGGCAAACACCTACGAGCAGTACTTC. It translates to CASSVGQANTYEQYF.

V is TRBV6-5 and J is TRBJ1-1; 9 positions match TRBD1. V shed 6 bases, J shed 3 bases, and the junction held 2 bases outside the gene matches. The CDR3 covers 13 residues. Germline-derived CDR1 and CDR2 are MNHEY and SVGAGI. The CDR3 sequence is CASRRDRDTEAFF. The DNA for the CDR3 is TGTGCCAGCAGACGGGACAGGGACACTGAAGCTTTCTTT.

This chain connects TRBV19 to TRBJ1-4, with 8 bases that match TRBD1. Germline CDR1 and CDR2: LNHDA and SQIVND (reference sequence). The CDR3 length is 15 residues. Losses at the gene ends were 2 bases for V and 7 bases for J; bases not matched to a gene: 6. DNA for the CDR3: TGTGCCAGTAGTATACAGGGGGCTTCTCTTGAAAAACTGTTTTTT. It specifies CASSIQGASLEKLFF.

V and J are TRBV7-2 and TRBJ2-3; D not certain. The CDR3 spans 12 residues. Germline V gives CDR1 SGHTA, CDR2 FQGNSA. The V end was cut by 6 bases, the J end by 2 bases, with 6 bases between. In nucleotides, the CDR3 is TGTGCCAGCAGTTCGTACACAGATACGCAGTATTTT. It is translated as CASSSYTDTQYF.

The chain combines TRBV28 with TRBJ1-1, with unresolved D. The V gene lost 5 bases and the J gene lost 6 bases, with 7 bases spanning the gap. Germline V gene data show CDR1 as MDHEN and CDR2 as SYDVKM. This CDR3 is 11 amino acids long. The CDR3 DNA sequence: TGTGCCAGCAGTCGGACTGCTGAAGCTTTCTTT. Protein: CASSRTAEAFF.

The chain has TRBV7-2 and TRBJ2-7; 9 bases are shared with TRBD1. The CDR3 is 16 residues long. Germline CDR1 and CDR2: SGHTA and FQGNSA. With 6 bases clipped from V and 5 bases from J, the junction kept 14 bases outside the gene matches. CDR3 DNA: TGTGCCAGCAGTTCCTCCGTCTGGACAGGGGAGAACGAGCAGTACTTC. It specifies CASSSSVWTGENEQYF.

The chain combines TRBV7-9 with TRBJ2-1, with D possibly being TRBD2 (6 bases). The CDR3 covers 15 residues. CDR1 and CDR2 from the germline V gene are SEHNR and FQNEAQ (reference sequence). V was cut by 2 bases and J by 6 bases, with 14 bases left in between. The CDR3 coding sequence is TGTGCCAGCAGCTTATCACTAGCCGCCCGCAATGAGCAGTTCTTC. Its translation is CASSLSLAARNEQFF.

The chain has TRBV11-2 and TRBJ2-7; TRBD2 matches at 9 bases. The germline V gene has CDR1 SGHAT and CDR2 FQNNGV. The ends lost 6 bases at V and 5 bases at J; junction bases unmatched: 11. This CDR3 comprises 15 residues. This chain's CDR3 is CASSNRAGGTNEQYF. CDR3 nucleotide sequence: TGTGCCAGCAGTAATAGGGCGGGAGGGACGAACGAGCAGTACTTC.

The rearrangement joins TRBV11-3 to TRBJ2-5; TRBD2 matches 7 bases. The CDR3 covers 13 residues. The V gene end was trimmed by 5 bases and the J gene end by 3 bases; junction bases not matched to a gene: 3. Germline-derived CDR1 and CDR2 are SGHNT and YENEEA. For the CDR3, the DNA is TGTGCCAGCAGCATCCTAGCGGAAGAGACCCAGTACTTC. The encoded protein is CASSILAEETQYF.

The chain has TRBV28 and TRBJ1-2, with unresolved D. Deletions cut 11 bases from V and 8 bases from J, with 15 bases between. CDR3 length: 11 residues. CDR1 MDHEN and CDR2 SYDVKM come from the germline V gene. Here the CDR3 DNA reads TGTGCCGTGAAGTCGGTTAGCGGCTACACCTTC. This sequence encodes CAVKSVSGYTF.

For the CDR3, the DNA is TGTGCCAGCAGCTTGGAGTGGGGCGAAGAGACCCAGTACTTC. It specifies CASSLEWGEETQYF. The rearrangement links TRBV5-4 to TRBJ2-5; perhaps TRBD1 as D (5 bases). The CDR3 consists of 14 residues. Germline V gene lookup returns CDR1 SGHNT and CDR2 YYREEE (reference sequence). Trimming took off 0 bases at V and 3 bases at J, with 9 bases between the two ends.

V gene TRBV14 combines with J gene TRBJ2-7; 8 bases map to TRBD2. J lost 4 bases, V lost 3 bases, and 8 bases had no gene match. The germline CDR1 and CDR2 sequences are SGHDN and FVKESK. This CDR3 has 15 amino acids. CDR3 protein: CASSQVAGPGYEQYF. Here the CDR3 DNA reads TGTGCCAGCAGCCAGGTAGCGGGACCTGGATACGAGCAGTACTTC. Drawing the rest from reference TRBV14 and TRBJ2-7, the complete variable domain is EAGVTQFPSHSVIEKGQTVTLRCDPISGHDNLYWYRRVMGKEIKFLLHFVKESKQDESGMPNNRFLAERTGGTYSTLKVQPAELEDSGVYFCASSQVAGPGYEQYFGPGTRLTVT.

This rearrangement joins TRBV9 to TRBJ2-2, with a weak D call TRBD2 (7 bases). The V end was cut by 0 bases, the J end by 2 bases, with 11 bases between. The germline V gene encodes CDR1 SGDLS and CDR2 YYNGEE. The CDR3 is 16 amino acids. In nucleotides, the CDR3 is TGTGCCAGCAGCGTAGTGGGGGGGGGCAACACCGGGGAGCTGTTTTTT. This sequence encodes CASSVVGGGNTGELFF.

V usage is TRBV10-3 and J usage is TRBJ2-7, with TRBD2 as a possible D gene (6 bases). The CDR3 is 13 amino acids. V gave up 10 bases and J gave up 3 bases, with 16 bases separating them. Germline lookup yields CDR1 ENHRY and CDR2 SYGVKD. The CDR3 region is CATEGTGNYEQYF. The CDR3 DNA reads TGTGCCACCGAGGGGACTGGCAACTACGAGCAGTACTTC.

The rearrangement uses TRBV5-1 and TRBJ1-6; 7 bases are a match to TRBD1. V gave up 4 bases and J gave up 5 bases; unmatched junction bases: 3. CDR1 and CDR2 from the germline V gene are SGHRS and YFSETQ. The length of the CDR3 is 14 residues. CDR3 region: CASSRDRDNSPLHF. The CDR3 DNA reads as TGCGCCAGCAGCCGGGACAGAGATAATTCACCCCTCCACTTT. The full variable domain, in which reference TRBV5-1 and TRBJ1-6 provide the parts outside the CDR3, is KAGVTQTPRYLIKTRGQQVTLSCSPISGHRSVSWYQQTPGQGLQFLFEYFSETQRNKGNFPGRFSGRQFSNSRSEMNVSTLELGDSALYLCASSRDRDNSPLHFGNGTRLTVT.

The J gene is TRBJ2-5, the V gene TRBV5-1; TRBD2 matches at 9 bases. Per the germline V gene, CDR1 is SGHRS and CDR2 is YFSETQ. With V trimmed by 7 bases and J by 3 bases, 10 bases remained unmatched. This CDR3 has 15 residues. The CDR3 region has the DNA TGCGCCAGCTCTTTGAGTGCTAGCGGGGAAGAGACCCAGTACTTC. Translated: CASSLSASGEETQYF.

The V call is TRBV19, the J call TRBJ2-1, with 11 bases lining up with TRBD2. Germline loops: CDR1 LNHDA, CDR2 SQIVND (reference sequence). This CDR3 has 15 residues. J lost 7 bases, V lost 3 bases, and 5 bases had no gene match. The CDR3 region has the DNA TGTGCCAGTAGTATCACTAGCGGGAGTGGTAATGAGCAGTTCTTC. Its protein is CASSITSGSGNEQFF. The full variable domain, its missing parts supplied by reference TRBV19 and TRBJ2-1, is DGGITQSPKYLFRKEGQNVTLSCEQNLNHDAMYWYRQDPGQGLRLIYYSQIVNDFQKGDIAEGYSVSREKKESFPLTVTSAQKNPTAFYLCASSITSGSGNEQFFGPGTRLTVL.

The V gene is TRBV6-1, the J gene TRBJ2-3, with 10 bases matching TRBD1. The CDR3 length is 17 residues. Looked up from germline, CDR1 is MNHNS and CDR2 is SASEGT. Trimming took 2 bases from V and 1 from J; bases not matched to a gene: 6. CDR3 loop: CASSESGTGVGTDTQYF. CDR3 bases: TGTGCCAGCAGTGAATCGGGGACAGGGGTGGGCACAGATACGCAGTATTTT.

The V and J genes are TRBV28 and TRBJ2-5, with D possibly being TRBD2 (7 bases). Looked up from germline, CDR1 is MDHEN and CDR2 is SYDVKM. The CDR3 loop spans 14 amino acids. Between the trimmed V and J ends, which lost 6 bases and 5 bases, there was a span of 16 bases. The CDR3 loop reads CASRMTGGRETQYF. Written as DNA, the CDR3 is TGTGCCAGCAGAATGACGGGGGGCCGGGAGACCCAGTACTTC. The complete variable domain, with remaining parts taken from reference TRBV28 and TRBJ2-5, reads DVKVTQSSRYLVKRTGEKVFLECVQDMDHENMFWYRQDPGLGLRLIYFSYDVKMKEKGDIPEGYSVSREKKERFSLILESASTNQTSMYLCASRMTGGRETQYFGPGTRLLVL.